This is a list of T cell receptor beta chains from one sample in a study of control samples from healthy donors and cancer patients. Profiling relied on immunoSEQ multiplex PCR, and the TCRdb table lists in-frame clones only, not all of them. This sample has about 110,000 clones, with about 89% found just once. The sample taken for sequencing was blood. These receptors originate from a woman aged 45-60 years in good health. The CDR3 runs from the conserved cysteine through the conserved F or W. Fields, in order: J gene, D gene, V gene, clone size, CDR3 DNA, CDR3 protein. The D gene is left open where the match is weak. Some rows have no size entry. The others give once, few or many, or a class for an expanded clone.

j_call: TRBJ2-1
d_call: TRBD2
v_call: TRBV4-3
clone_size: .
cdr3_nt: TGCGCCAGCAGACAAACCGGGACTAGCGGGAGGTACCGCTACAATGAGCAGTTCTTC
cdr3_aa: CASRQTGTSGRYRYNEQFF

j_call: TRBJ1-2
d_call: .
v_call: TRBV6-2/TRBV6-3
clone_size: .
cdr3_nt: TGTGCCAGCAGTTACTACGGGGAGCGCGATGGCTACACCTTC
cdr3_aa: CASSYYGERDGYTF

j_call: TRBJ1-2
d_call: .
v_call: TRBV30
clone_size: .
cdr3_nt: TGTGCCTGGGGCATTGAGGGGGAAGGGACCTTC
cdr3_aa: CAWGIEGEGTF

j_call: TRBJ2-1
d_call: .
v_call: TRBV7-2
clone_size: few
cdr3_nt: TGTGCCAGCAGCCCGTTTCCACGGAGGGGCTCCTACAATGAGCAGTTCTTC
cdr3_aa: CASSPFPRRGSYNEQFF

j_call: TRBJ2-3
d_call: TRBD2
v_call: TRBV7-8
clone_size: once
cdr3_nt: TGTGCCAGCAGCATTGGACTAGCGGTGGTGGATACGCAGTATTTT
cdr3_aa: CASSIGLAVVDTQYF

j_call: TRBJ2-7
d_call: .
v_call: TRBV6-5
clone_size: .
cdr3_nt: TGTGCCAGCACCCGACCCGGGACAACTACCCTCCGTTTC
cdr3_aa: CASTRPGTTTLRF

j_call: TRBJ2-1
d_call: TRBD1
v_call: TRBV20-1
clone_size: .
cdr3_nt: TGCAGTGCTAGTACAGGGGCCTACAATGAGCAGTTCTTC
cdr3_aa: CSASTGAYNEQFF

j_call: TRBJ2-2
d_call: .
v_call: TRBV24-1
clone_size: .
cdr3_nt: TGTGCCACCAGTGACCCCTTAGGGCAGGTGACCGGGGAGCTGTTTTTT
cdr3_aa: CATSDPLGQVTGELFF

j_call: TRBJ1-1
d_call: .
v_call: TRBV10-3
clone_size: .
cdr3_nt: TGTGCCATCAGTGACGGGGGACGGGAGAACACTGAAGCTTTCTTT
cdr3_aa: CAISDGGRENTEAFF

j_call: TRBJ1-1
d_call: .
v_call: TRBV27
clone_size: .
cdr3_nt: TGTGCCAGCAGCAGCGCTGAAGCTTTCTTT
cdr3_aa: CASSSAEAFF

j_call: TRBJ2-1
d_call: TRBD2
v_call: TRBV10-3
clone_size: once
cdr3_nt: TGTGCCATCAGTGAACTTCTAGCGGGACCGCTCAATGAGCAGTTCTTC
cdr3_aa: CAISELLAGPLNEQFF

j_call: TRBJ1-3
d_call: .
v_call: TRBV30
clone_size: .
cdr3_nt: TGTGCCTGGAGGCCGGGCTCTGGAAACACCATATATTTT
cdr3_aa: CAWRPGSGNTIYF

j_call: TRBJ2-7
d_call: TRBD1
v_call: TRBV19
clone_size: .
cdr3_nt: TGTGCCAGTAGTCCCGGACAGGGTGGCTACGAGCAGTACTTC
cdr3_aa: CASSPGQGGYEQYF

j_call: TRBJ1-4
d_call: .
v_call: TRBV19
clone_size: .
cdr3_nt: TGTGCCAGTAGTATAGGGGGTAGAGAACTGTTTTTT
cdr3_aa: CASSIGGRELFF

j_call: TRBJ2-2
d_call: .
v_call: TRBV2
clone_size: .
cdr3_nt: TGTGCCTGCGGGTCCGGGGAGCTGTTTTTT
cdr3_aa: CACGSGELFF

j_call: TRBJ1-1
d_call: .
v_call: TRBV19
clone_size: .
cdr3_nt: TGTGCCAGTCATGTGGGGGGGAACACTGAAGCTTTCTTT
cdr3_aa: CASHVGGNTEAFF

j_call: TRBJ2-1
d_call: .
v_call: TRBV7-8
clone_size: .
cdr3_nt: TGTGCCAGCAGCTTAGGGCAGACCCGCTACAATGAGCAGTTCTTC
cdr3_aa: CASSLGQTRYNEQFF

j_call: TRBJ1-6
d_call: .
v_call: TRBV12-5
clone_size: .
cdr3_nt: TGTGCTAGTGGTCCCGGGGTCAATAATTCACCCCTCCACTTT
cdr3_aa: CASGPGVNNSPLHF

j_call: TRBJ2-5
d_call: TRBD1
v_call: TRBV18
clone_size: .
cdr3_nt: TGTGCCAGCTCACCTACGCCGGGGACAGGGGGACGAGAGACCCAGTACTTC
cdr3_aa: CASSPTPGTGGRETQYF

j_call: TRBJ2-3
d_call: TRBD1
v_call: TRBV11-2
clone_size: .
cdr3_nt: TGTGCCAGCAGCCCCAAGGGGGCGAGCACAGATACGCAGTATTTT
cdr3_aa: CASSPKGASTDTQYF

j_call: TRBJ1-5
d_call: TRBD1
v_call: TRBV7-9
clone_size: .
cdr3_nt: TGTGCCAGCAGTTGGGGACAGGGTGGCAATCAGCCCCAGCATTTT
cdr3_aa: CASSWGQGGNQPQHF

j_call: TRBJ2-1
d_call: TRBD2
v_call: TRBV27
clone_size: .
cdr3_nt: TGTGCCAGCAGTAGCCCCCAGCGGGGCCACAATGAGCAGTTCTTC
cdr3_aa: CASSSPQRGHNEQFF

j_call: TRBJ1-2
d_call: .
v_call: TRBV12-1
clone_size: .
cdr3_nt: TGTGCCAACAGCTTTTTCAAAGCTAACTATGGCTACACCTTC
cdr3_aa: CANSFFKANYGYTF

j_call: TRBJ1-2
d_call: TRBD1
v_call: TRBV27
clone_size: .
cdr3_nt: TGTGCCAGCAGTGCAAGATCGGACAGGGGACATGGCTACACCTTC
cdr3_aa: CASSARSDRGHGYTF

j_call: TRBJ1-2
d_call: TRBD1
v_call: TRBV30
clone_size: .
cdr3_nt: TGTGCCTGGAGTGCCCAACAGGGGGGTCTTGGCTACACCTTC
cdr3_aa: CAWSAQQGGLGYTF

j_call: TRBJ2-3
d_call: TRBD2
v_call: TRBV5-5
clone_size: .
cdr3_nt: TGTGCCACCCAGACTAGCGGGAGCACAGATACGCAGTATTTT
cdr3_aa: CATQTSGSTDTQYF

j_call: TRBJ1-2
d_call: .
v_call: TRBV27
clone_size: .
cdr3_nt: TGTGCCAGCAGTTCTCAGGGGATCCGTGGCTACACCTTC
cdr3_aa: CASSSQGIRGYTF

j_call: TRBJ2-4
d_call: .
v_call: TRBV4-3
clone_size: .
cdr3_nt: TGCGCCAGCAGCCAGGCACTTTACGGCAAAAACATTCAGTACTTC
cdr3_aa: CASSQALYGKNIQYF

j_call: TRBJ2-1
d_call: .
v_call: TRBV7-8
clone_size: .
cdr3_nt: TGTGCCAGCAGCTTAGCCTCTTTCAGGCGCACCTACAATGAGCAGTTCTTC
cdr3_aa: CASSLASFRRTYNEQFF

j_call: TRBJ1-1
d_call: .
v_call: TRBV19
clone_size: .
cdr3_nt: TGTGCCAGTAGTACTCGACAGGCGGTGAGGACTGAAGCTTTCTTT
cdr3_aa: CASSTRQAVRTEAFF

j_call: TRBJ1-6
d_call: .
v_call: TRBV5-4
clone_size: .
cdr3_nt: TGTGCCAGCAGCTTGGACGCAGATTCACCCCTCCACTTT
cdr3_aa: CASSLDADSPLHF

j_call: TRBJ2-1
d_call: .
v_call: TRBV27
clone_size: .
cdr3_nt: TGTGCCAGCAAGGGCTACCACAATGAGCAGTTCTTC
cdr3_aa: CASKGYHNEQFF

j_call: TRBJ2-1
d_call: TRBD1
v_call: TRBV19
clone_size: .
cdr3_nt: TGTGCCAGTAGTCGGACAGGGAGCTCCTACAATGAGCAGTTCTTC
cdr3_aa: CASSRTGSSYNEQFF

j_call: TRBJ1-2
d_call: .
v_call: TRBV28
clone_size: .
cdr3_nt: TGTGCCAGCAGTTCCCTCCCAGGGGAGGATGGCTACACCTTC
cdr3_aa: CASSSLPGEDGYTF

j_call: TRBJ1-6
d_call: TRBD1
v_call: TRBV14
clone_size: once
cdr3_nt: TGTGCCAGCAGCCACGCAGGGGGGGGGCGCCGTCAGAATTCACCCCTCCACTTT
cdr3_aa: CASSHAGGGRRQNSPLHF

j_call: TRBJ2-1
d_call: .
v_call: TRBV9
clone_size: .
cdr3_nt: TGTGCCAGCAGCGTAGGGGCCTACAATGAGCAGTTCTTC
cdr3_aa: CASSVGAYNEQFF

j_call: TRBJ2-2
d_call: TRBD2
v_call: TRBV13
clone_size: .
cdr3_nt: TGTGCCAGCAGCTCTATACTAGCGGGGGCAAACACCGGGGAGCTGTTTTTT
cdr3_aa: CASSSILAGANTGELFF

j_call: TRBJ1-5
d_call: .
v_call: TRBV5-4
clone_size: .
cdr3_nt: TGTGCCAGCAGCTTCGAGGGGAATCAGCCCCAGCATTTT
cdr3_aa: CASSFEGNQPQHF

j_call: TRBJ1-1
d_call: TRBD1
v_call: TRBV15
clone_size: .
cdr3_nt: TGTGCCACCAGCAGAGACTCCGGGACAGCCATGAACACTGAAGCTTTCTTT
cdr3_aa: CATSRDSGTAMNTEAFF

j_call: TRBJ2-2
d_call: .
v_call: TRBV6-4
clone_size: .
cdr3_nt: TGTGCCAGCAGTGACTCTGGGGAACCCCACGCGGAGCTGTTTTTT
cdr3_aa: CASSDSGEPHAELFF

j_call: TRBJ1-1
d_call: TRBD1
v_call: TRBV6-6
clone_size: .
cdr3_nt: TGTGCCAGCAGTTCAACAGGGGGTGACGCTGAAGCTTTCTTT
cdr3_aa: CASSSTGGDAEAFF

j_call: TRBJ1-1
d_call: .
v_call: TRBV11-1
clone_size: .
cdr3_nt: TGTGCCAGCAGCCCCGGTTCCAGGAACACTGAAGCTTTCTTT
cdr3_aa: CASSPGSRNTEAFF

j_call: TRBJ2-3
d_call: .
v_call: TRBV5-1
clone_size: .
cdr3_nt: TGCGCCAGCAGCCACACAAAAGATACGCAGTATTTT
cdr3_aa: CASSHTKDTQYF

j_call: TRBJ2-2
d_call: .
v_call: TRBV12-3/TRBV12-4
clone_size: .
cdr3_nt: TGTGCCAGCAGGGGGGGAGGGGAGCTGTTTTTT
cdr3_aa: CASRGGGELFF

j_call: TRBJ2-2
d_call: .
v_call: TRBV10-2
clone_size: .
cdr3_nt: TGCGCCAGCAGTGATTTGGGCGGGGTTCCAACCGGGGAGCTGTTTTTT
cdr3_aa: CASSDLGGVPTGELFF

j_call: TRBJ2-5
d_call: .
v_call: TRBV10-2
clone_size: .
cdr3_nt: TGCGCCAGCCGTTGGCAGCAAGAGACCCAGTACTTC
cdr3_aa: CASRWQQETQYF

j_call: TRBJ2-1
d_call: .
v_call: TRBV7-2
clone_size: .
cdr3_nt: TGTGCCAGCGCAAGGGACCGTTCCTACAATGAGCAGTTCTTC
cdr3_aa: CASARDRSYNEQFF

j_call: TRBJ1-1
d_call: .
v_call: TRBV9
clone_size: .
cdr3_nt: TGTGCCAGCAGCGTAATCGGAAGTAACACTGAAGCTTTCTTT
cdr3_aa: CASSVIGSNTEAFF